The rows below give T cell receptor beta chains drawn from one sample of a study of response to subunit inactivated influenza vaccine. MiXCR, applied by TCRdb to the RT-PCR reads, yields one record per CDR3 protein. The table has about 540,000 distinct CDR3 sequences, 20% to 25% seen once. These records were also assigned to another study, of T cells expressing NK-cell markers.

This specimen was CD4+ T cells sorted from PBMCs, taken 11 to 12 days after vaccination. Source of these receptors: a man aged 50 to 59 who received an inactivated influenza vaccine. Each CDR3 is given with its conserved first and last residue. A D gene is named only where the DNA matches it firmly. Clone size is given for some rows only: seen once, a few or many times, or a class if the clone is expanded.

d_gene,j_gene,abundance,v_gene,CDR3nt,CDR3aa
NA,TRBJ2-5,NA,TRBV12-3/TRBV12-4,TGTGCCAGCAGATTTGTTGGGGGGGAGACCCAGTACTTC,CASRFVGGETQYF
NA,TRBJ2-5,many,TRBV29-1,TGCAGCGTAGGGCCGGGCCAAGAGACCCAGTACTTC,CSVGPGQETQYF
NA,TRBJ1-5,few,TRBV20-1,TGCAGTGCCTCACCCGGGTCCACCTCTAATCAGCCCCAGCATTTT,CSASPGSTSNQPQHF
NA,TRBJ2-3,NA,TRBV14,TGTGCCAGCAGCCAAGGGAAGGCGATCACAGATACGCAGTATTTT,CASSQGKAITDTQYF
NA,TRBJ2-2,NA,TRBV5-6,TGTGCCAGCAGCTTGGGCCGCGGCGAGGAGCTGTTTTTT,CASSLGRGEELFF
TRBD1,TRBJ1-1,few,TRBV7-9,TGTGCCAGCAGCCCAGGGACAGGGGAGGACGCTTTCTTT,CASSPGTGEDAFF
NA,TRBJ2-5,NA,TRBV9,TGTGCCAGCAGCGGCGGGGCAGAGAACCAAGAGACCCAGTACTTC,CASSGGAENQETQYF
TRBD1,TRBJ2-7,many,TRBV5-1,TGCGCCAGCAGCGCTGGACCGGGACAGGTTAACGAGCAGTACTTC,CASSAGPGQVNEQYF
TRBD1,TRBJ1-2,few,TRBV27,TGTGCCAGCAGTTTCGACAGGGGAAGAGGCTACACCTTC,CASSFDRGRGYTF
NA,TRBJ2-2,once,TRBV19,TGTGCCAGTAGTAGGGACGTCGGGGAGCTGTTTTTT,CASSRDVGELFF
NA,TRBJ2-3,NA,TRBV10-3,TGTGCCATCAGTGCGGGGCGGGGTACAGATACGCAGTATTTT,CAISAGRGTDTQYF
NA,TRBJ2-5,NA,TRBV7-2,TGTGCCAGCAGCTTATTCGGGGGGCTATTCAGAGAGACCCAGTACTTC,CASSLFGGLFRETQYF
TRBD2,TRBJ2-1,NA,TRBV29-1,TGCAGCGGGGGGGGGAGACTAGCTTATGAGCAGTTCTTC,CSGGGRLAYEQFF
TRBD1,TRBJ1-1,NA,TRBV29-1,TGCAGCGTTGTGAGGGGGCGGATCGGTACTGAAGCTTTCTTT,CSVVRGRIGTEAFF
TRBD1,TRBJ2-7,few,TRBV27,TGTGCCAGCAGGGACTCGGGACAGTACGAGCAGTACTTC,CASRDSGQYEQYF
TRBD2,TRBJ2-3,NA,TRBV12-3/TRBV12-4,TGTGCCAGCAGACGACTAGCGGGACGCACAGATACGCAGTATTTT,CASRRLAGRTDTQYF
NA,TRBJ2-5,few,TRBV12-3/TRBV12-4,TGTGCCAGCAGTTTTGGGGGCACCGTCCAAGAGACCCAGTACTTC,CASSFGGTVQETQYF
NA,TRBJ2-2,many,TRBV29-1,TGCAGCGCTAGACTGTTTGGGGAGCTGTTTTTT,CSARLFGELFF
TRBD1,TRBJ1-1,few,TRBV12-3/TRBV12-4,TGTGCCAGCAGGTCCGGGACAGAAATTGAAGCTTTCTTT,CASRSGTEIEAFF
NA,TRBJ2-7,NA,TRBV2,TGTGCCAGCAGTGGAGCAGGCAACGAGCAGTACTTC,CASSGAGNEQYF
TRBD1,TRBJ2-7,NA,TRBV18,TGTGCCAGCTCACCAGGGACAGGGAGTAACTACGAGCAGTACTTC,CASSPGTGSNYEQYF
NA,TRBJ1-1,few,TRBV5-1,TGCGCCAGCAGCTCCGCCGGGGGGGAGAACACTGAAGCTTTCTTT,CASSSAGGENTEAFF
TRBD2,TRBJ2-2,NA,TRBV7-8,TGTGCCAGCAGCTCTTACGGGGGGGACACCGGGGAGCTGTTTTTT,CASSSYGGDTGELFF
NA,TRBJ2-7,NA,TRBV6-1,TGTGCCAGCAGTCCTTACACAGCGACCTACGAGCAGTACTTC,CASSPYTATYEQYF
NA,TRBJ2-5,few,TRBV11-2,TGTGCCAGCAGCTTAGTACCCTACTCGGAGACCCAGTACTTC,CASSLVPYSETQYF
NA,TRBJ2-3,NA,TRBV10-3,TGTGCCATCAGTGGTGGGGGGCCTCTCACAGATACGCAGTATTTT,CAISGGGPLTDTQYF
TRBD2,TRBJ2-3,many,TRBV29-1,TGCAGCGCTGGGACTAGCGGGAGCATAACAGATACGCAGTATTTT,CSAGTSGSITDTQYF
TRBD2,TRBJ2-7,NA,TRBV29-1,TGCAGCGCCGGACCGGCGGGGGGGGGCGAGCAGTACTTC,CSAGPAGGGEQYF
NA,TRBJ2-7,few,TRBV5-6,TGTGCCAGCAGCTTTAGACAGCCGCGGAGCGAGCAGTACTTC,CASSFRQPRSEQYF
TRBD2,TRBJ2-1,NA,TRBV20-1,TGCAGTGCTAGAGGTGGGGGGGGGACTTACAATGAGCAGTTCTTC,CSARGGGGTYNEQFF
NA,TRBJ1-1,NA,TRBV25-1,TGTGCCAGCATTAAGGGAGATTACACTGAAGCTTTCTTT,CASIKGDYTEAFF
NA,TRBJ2-5,NA,TRBV28,TGTGCCAGCACCAAGGACTACACCCCAGGGGAGACCCAGTACTTC,CASTKDYTPGETQYF
NA,TRBJ2-7,NA,TRBV20-1,TGCAGTGCTAGAGGGTTAGCGTCCTACGAGCAGTACTTC,CSARGLASYEQYF
TRBD2,TRBJ2-1,many,TRBV9,TGTGCCAGCAGCGCGGGACTAGAGCTGGGTGAGCAGTTCTTC,CASSAGLELGEQFF
NA,TRBJ2-7,many,TRBV20-1,TGCAGTGCTAGAGAATGGAGACAGACCTACGAGCAGTACTTC,CSAREWRQTYEQYF
NA,TRBJ2-5,NA,TRBV11-2,TGTGCCAGCAGCGTAAGGAGGGGGTCCCAGTACTTC,CASSVRRGSQYF
NA,TRBJ1-5,NA,TRBV7-2,TGTGCCAGCAGCTCGGGGGTGAGCAATCAGCCCCAGCATTTT,CASSSGVSNQPQHF
NA,TRBJ2-7,few,TRBV3-1,TGTGCCAGCAGCCAAGCCAGCCTCTCCTACGAGCAGTACTTC,CASSQASLSYEQYF
NA,TRBJ2-5,once,TRBV5-1,TGCGCCACTGCCCAGGGAGGGGGCCAAGAGACCCAGTACTTC,CATAQGGGQETQYF
NA,TRBJ1-2,NA,TRBV20-1,TGCAGTGCTCCCGAATTGATCAGTCTCTACACCTTC,CSAPELISLYTF
TRBD1,TRBJ2-2,NA,TRBV5-4,TGTGCCAGCAGCCCATTACAGGGGGCGCACACCGGGGAGCTGTTTTTT,CASSPLQGAHTGELFF
NA,TRBJ2-7,few,TRBV20-1,TGCAGTGCTAGATCCGGGATTCTCTACGAGCAGTACTTC,CSARSGILYEQYF
TRBD1,TRBJ2-5,NA,TRBV6-2/TRBV6-3,TGTGCCAGCAGTTACGACCCTTCCAGGACAGGGAAAAAAGAGACCCAGTACTTC,CASSYDPSRTGKKETQYF
NA,TRBJ2-3,few,TRBV9,TGTGCCAGCAGCTCCTCTGCTGGGACCACAGATACGCAGTATTTT,CASSSSAGTTDTQYF
NA,TRBJ1-1,NA,TRBV15,TGTGCCACCAGCAGAGAGGCGTGGGACACTGAAGCTTTCTTT,CATSREAWDTEAFF
NA,TRBJ1-4,few,TRBV4-3,TGCGCCAGCAGCCAAGATCTTCAGGGCGGAGGAAAACTGTTTTTT,CASSQDLQGGGKLFF
NA,TRBJ2-7,NA,TRBV20-1,TGCAGTGCTAGCCCTCTATCCGATTACGAGCAGTACTTC,CSASPLSDYEQYF
TRBD2,TRBJ2-1,few,TRBV7-9,TGTGCCAGCAGCCACCGGGACTACTCCTACAATGAGCAGTTCTTC,CASSHRDYSYNEQFF
TRBD2,TRBJ2-3,few,TRBV7-3,TGTGCCAGCAGCTTCGGACTAGCGGGAAAAACAGATACGCAGTATTTT,CASSFGLAGKTDTQYF
NA,TRBJ1-2,NA,TRBV6-4,TGTGCCAGCAGTGCGCAGGGGTACCCCTATGGCTACACCTTC,CASSAQGYPYGYTF
TRBD1,TRBJ2-2,many,TRBV6-2/TRBV6-3,TGTGCCAGCAGAGACAGGGTAACCGGGGAGCTGTTTTTT,CASRDRVTGELFF
NA,TRBJ2-1,NA,TRBV7-9,TGTGCCAGCAGCTTAGAATTGGCCCTCGGTGAGCAGTTCTTC,CASSLELALGEQFF
TRBD1,TRBJ1-1,NA,TRBV6-1,TGTGCCAGCATCTACGACAGGGGGCCAGGTAGTGACACTGAAGCTTTCTTT,CASIYDRGPGSDTEAFF
NA,TRBJ2-2,NA,TRBV5-5,TGTGCCAGCAGCTTCGCTGGCGGAGGAAGGCTTACCGGGGAGCTGTTTTTT,CASSFAGGGRLTGELFF
NA,TRBJ2-1,NA,TRBV7-9,TGTGCCAGCAGCTACGATACGGGACCATACAATGAGCAGTTCTTC,CASSYDTGPYNEQFF